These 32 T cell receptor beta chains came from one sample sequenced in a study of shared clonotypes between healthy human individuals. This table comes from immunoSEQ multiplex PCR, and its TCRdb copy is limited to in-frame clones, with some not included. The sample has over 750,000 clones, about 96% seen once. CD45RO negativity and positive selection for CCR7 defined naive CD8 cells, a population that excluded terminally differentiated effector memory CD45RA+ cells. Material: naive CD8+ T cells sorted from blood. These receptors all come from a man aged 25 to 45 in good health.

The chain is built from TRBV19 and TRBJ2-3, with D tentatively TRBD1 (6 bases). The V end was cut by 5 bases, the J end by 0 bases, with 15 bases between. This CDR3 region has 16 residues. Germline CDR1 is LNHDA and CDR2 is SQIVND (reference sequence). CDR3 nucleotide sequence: TGTGCCAGTAGTTACAGGGAAACCCCAAGCACAGATACGCAGTATTTT. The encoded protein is CASSYRETPSTDTQYF. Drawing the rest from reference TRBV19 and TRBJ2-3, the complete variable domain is DGGITQSPKYLFRKEGQNVTLSCEQNLNHDAMYWYRQDPGQGLRLIYYSQIVNDFQKGDIAEGYSVSREKKESFPLTVTSAQKNPTAFYLCASSYRETPSTDTQYFGPGTRLTVL.

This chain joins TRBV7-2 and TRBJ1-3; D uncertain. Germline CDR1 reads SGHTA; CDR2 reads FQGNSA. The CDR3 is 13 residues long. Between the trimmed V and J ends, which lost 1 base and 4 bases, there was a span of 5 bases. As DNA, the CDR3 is TGTGCCAGCAGCTTAGTAACCGGAAACACCATATATTTT. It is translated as CASSLVTGNTIYF.

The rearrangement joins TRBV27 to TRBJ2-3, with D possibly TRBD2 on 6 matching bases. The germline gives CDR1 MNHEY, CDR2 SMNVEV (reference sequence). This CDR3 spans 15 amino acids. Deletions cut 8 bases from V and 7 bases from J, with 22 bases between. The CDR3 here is CASQKEDYAPNTQYF. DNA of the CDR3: TGTGCCAGCCAGAAGGAGGACTACGCGCCAAATACGCAGTATTTT.

CDR3 amino acids: CASSPPRSDVGVGFTDTQYF. The CDR3 DNA is TGTGCCAGCAGCCCCCCCCGCTCCGATGTAGGAGTAGGGTTCACAGATACGCAGTATTTT. The gene calls are TRBV16 and TRBJ2-3; D unresolved. V was cut by 4 bases and J by 2 bases, with 28 bases left in between. The CDR3 length is 20 residues. CDR1 and CDR2 from the germline V gene are KGHSY and FQNENV.

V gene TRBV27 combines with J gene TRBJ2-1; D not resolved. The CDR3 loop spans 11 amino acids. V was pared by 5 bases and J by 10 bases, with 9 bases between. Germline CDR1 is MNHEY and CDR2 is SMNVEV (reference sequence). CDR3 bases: TGTGCCAGCAGTAGTAGTAGCGAGCAGTTCTTC. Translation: CASSSSSEQFF.

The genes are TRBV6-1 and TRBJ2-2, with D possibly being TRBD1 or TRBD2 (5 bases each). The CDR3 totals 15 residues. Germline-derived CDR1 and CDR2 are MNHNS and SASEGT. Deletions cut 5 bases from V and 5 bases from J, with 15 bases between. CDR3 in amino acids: CASSQYRDVTGELFF. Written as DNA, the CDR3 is TGTGCCAGCAGTCAATACCGGGACGTAACCGGGGAGCTGTTTTTT.

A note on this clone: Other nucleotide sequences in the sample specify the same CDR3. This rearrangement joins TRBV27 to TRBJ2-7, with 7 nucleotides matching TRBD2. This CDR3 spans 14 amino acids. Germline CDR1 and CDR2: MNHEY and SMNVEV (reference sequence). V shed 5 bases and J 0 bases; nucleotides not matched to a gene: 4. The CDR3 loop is CASSISGPSYEQYF. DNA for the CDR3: TGTGCCAGCAGTATTAGCGGGCCCTCCTACGAGCAGTACTTC.

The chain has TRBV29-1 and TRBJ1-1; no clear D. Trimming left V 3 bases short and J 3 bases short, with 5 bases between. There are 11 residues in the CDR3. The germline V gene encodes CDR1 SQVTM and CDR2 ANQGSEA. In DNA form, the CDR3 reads TGCAGCGTTGATTGGGACACTGAAGCTTTCTTT. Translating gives CSVDWDTEAFF. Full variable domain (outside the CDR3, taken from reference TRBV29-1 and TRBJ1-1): SAVISQKPSRDICQRGTSLTIQCQVDSQVTMMFWYRQQPGQSLTLIATANQGSEATYESGFVIDKFPISRPNLTFSTLTVSNMSPEDSSIYLCSVDWDTEAFFGQGTRLTVV.

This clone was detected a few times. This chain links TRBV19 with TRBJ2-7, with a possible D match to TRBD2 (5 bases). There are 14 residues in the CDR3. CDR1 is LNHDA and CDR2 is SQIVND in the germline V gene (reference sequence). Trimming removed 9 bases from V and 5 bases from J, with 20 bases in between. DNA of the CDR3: TGTGCCAGGTTGACCCCTGGAGGACTGCACGAGCAGTACTTC. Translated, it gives CARLTPGGLHEQYF.

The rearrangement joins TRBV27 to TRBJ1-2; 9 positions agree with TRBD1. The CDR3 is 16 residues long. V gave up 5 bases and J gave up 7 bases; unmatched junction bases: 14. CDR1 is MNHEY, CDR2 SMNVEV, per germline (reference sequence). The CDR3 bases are TGTGCCAGCAGTCAAGCCCACAGGGGGCGTCCGCTTGGCTACACCTTC. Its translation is CASSQAHRGRPLGYTF.

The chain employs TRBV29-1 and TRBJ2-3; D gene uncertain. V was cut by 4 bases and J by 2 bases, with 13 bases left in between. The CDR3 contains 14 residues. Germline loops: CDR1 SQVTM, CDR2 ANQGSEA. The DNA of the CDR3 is TGCAGCGTTGGAAGGGCGACAAACACAGATACGCAGTATTTT. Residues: CSVGRATNTDTQYF.

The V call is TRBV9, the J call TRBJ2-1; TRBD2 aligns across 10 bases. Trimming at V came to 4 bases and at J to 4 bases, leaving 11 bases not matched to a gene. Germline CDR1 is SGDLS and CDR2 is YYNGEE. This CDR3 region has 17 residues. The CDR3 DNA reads TGTGCCAGCAGCTACCACTTAGGACTAGCGGATTACAATGAGCAGTTCTTC. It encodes CASSYHLGLADYNEQFF.

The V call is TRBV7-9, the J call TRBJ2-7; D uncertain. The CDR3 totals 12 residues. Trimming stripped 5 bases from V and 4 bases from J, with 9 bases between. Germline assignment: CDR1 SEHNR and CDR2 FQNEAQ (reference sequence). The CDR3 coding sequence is TGTGCCAGCAGCCCCGATCGTTACGAGCAGTACTTC. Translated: CASSPDRYEQYF.

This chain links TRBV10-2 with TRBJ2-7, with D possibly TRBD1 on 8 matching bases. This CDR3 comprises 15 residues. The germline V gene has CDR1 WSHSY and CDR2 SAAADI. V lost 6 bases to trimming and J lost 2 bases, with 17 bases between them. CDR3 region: CASRLGTGGAYEQYF. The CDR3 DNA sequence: TGCGCCAGCAGACTAGGCACAGGGGGGGCCTACGAGCAGTACTTC.

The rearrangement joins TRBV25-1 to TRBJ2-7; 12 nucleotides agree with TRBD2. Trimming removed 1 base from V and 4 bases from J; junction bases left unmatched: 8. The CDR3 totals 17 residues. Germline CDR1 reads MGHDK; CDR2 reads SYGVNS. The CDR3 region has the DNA TGTGCCAGCAGTGAATCCCCACTAGCGGGAGGAACTTACGAGCAGTACTTC. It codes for CASSESPLAGGTYEQYF.

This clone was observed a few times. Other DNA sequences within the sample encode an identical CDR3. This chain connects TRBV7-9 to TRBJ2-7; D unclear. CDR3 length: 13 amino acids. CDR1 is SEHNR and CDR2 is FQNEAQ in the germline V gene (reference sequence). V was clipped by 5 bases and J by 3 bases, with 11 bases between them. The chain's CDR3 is CASSPTGDYEQYF. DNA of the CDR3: TGTGCCAGCAGCCCGACTGGGGACTACGAGCAGTACTTC.

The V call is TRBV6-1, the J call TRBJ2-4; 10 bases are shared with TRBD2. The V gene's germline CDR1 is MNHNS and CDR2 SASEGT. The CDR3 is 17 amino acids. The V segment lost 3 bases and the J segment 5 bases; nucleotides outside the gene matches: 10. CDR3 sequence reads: CASSEWLAGVLENIQYF. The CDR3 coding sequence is TGTGCCAGCAGTGAGTGGCTAGCGGGAGTTTTAGAAAACATTCAGTACTTC.

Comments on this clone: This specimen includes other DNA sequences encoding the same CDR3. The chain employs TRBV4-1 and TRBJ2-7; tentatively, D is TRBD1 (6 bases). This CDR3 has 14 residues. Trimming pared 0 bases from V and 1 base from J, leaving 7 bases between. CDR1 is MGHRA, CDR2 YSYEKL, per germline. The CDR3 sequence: CASSQEQGSYEQYF. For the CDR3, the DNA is TGCGCCAGCAGCCAAGAGCAGGGGTCCTACGAGCAGTACTTC.

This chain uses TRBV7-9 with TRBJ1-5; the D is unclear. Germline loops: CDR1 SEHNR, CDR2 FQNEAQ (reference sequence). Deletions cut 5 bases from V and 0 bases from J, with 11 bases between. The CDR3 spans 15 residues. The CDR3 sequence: CASSPSQVSNQPQHF. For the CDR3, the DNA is TGTGCCAGCAGCCCCTCACAAGTTAGCAATCAGCCCCAGCATTTT. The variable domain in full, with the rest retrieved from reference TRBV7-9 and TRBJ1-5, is DTGVSQNPRHKITKRGQNVTFRCDPISEHNRLYWYRQTLGQGPEFLTYFQNEAQLEKSRLLSDRFSAERPKGSFSTLEIQRTEQGDSAMYLCASSPSQVSNQPQHFGDGTRLSIL.

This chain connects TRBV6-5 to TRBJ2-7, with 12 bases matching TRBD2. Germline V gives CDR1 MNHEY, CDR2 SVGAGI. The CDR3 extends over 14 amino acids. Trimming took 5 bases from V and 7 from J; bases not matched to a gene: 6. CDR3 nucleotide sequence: TGTGCCAGCAGTAAACTAGCGGGGGGATTGGAGCAGTACTTC. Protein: CASSKLAGGLEQYF.

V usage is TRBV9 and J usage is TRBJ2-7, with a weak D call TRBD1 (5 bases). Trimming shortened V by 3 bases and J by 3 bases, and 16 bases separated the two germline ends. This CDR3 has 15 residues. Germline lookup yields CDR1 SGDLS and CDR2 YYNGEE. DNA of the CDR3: TGTGCCAGCAGCGCCGAGCTCGACAGTCGCTACGAGCAGTACTTC. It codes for CASSAELDSRYEQYF.

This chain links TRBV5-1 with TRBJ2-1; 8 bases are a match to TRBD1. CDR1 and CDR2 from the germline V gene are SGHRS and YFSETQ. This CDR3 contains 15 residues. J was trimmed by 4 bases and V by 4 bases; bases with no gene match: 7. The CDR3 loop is CASSDGTGEYNEQFF. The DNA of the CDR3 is TGCGCCAGCAGCGACGGGACAGGAGAATACAATGAGCAGTTCTTC.

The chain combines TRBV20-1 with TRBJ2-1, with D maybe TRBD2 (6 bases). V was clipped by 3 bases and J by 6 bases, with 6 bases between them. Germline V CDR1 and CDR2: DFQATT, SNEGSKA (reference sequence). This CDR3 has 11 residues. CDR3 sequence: CSASGGNEQFF. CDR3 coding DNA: TGCAGTGCTAGCGGGGGCAATGAGCAGTTCTTC.

This CDR3 is CAISDPGPAHGYTF. The CDR3 DNA follows: TGTGCCATCAGTGACCCGGGCCCAGCTCATGGCTACACCTTC. V is TRBV10-3 and J is TRBJ1-2; D is unclear. CDR3 length equals 14 residues. Germline V CDR1 and CDR2: ENHRY, SYGVKD. Trimming stripped 3 bases from V and 6 bases from J, with 14 bases between.

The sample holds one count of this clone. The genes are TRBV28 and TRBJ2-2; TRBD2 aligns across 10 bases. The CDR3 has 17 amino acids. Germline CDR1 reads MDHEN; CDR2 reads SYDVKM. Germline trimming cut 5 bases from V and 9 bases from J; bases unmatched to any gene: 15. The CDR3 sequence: CASSLGLAGDSVRELFF. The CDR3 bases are TGTGCCAGCAGTCTTGGTCTAGCGGGGGACTCGGTGAGGGAGCTGTTTTTT.

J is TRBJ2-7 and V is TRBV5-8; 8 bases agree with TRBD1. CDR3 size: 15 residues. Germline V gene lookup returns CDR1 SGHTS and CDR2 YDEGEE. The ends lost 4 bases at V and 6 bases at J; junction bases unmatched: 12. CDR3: CASSLDREARREQYF. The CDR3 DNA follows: TGTGCCAGCAGCCTGGACAGGGAGGCCCGACGCGAGCAGTACTTC.

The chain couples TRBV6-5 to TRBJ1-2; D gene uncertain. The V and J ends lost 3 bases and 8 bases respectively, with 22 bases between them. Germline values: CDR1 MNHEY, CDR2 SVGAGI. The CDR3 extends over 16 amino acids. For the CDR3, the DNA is TGTGCCAGCAGTTATGAACCAATTGCGGGGTTGGGAGGCTACACCTTC. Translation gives CASSYEPIAGLGGYTF.

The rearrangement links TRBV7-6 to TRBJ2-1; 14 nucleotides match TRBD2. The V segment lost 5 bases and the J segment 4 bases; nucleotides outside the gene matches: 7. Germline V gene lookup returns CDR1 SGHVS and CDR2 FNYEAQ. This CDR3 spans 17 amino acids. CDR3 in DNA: TGTGCCAGCAGCCCCGGGACTAGCGGGAGCCGGTACAATGAGCAGTTCTTC. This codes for CASSPGTSGSRYNEQFF.

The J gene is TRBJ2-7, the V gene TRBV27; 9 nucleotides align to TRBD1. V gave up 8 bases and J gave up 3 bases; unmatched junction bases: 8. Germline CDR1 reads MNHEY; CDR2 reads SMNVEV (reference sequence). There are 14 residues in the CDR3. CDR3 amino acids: CASGNPGQGYEQYF. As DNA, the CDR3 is TGTGCCAGCGGGAATCCGGGACAGGGCTACGAGCAGTACTTC.

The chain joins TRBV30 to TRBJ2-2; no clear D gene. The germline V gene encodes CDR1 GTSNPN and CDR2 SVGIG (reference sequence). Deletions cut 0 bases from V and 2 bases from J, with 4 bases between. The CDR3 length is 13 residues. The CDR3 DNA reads TGTGCCTGGAGTGTGGAAAACACCGGGGAGCTGTTTTTT. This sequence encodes CAWSVENTGELFF.

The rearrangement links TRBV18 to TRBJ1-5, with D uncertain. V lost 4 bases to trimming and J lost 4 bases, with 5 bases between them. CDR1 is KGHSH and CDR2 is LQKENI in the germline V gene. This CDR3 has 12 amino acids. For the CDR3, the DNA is TGTGCCAGCTCACTCGATAATCAGCCCCAGCATTTT. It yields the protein CASSLDNQPQHF.

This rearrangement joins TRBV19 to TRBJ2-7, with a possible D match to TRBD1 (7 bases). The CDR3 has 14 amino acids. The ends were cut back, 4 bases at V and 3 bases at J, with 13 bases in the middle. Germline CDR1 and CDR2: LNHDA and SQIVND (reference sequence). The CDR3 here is CASSSGTENYEQYF. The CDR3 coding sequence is TGTGCCAGTAGTAGCGGGACAGAGAACTACGAGCAGTACTTC. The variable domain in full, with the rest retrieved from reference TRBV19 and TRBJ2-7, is DGGITQSPKYLFRKEGQNVTLSCEQNLNHDAMYWYRQDPGQGLRLIYYSQIVNDFQKGDIAEGYSVSREKKESFPLTVTSAQKNPTAFYLCASSSGTENYEQYFGPGTRLTVT.